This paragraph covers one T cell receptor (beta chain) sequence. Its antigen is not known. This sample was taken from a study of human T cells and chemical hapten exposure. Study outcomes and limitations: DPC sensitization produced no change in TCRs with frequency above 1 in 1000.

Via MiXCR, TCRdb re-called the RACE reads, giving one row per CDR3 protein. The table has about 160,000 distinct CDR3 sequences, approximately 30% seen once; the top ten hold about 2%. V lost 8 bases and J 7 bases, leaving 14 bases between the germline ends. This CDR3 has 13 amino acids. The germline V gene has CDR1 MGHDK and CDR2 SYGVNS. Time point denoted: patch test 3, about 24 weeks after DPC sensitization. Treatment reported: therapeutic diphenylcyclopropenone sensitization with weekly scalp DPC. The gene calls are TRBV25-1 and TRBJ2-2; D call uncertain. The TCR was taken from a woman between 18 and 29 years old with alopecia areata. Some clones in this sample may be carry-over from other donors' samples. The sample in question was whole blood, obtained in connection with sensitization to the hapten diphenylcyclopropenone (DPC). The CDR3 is CASRRPFDGELFF. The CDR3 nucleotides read TGTGCCAGCCGTCGTCCTTTTGACGGGGAGCTGTTTTTT.